This TCR beta chain was retrieved from a study of a mutant IDH1 vaccine in newly diagnosed glioma. Study-level information: The patients received vaccinations eight times, in weeks 1, 3, 5, 7, 11, 15, 19 and 23. Patients had received radiotherapy, temozolomide, or both previously, most receiving both.

The time point is: week 23, last vaccination. Alongside topical imiquimod, each dose of vaccine comprised 300 ug of mutant IDH1 20-mer peptide. Only in-frame clones appear in the TCRdb table, and some are missing; sequencing was by immunoSEQ multiplex PCR. In the table there are 35,000 to 50,000 clones, about 91% of which are singletons. Trimming left V 0 bases short and J 3 bases short, with 6 bases between. CDR1 LGHNA and CDR2 YSLEER come from the germline V gene. The CDR3 extends over 14 amino acids. This clone was picked up one time. Antigen unknown. The sequence was collected from a man aged 50 to 60 with glioma. Sequenced material: PBMCs, taken from a glioma patient whose treatment included an IDH1 peptide vaccine. The chain employs TRBV4-3 and TRBJ1-5; the D is unclear. CDR3 bases: TGCGCCAGCAGCCAAGACAGCATCAATCAGCCCCAGCATTTT. Its translation: CASSQDSINQPQHF.